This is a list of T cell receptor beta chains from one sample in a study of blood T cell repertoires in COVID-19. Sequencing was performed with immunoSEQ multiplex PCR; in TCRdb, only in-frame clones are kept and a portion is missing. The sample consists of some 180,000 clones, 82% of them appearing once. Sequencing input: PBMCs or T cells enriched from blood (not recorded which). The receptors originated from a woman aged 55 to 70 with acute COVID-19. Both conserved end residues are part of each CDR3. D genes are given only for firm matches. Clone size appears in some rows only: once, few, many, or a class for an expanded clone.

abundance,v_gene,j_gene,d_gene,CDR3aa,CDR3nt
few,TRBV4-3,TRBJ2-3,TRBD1,CASSRKGQGEDTQYF,TGCGCCAGCAGTCGAAAGGGGCAGGGGGAGGATACGCAGTATTTT
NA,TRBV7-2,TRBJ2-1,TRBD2,CASSRGLAGAAYNEQFF,TGTGCCAGCAGTCGGGGACTAGCGGGGGCCGCCTACAATGAGCAGTTCTTC
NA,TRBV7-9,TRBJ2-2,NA,CASSPRRGIAGELFF,TGTGCCAGCAGCCCCCGCAGGGGAATTGCCGGGGAGCTGTTTTTT
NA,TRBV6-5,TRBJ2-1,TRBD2,CASSQRGGSYNEQFF,TGTGCCAGCAGTCAGCGCGGGGGCTCCTACAATGAGCAGTTCTTC
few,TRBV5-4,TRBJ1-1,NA,CASTRENTEAFF,TGTGCCAGCACCAGGGAGAACACTGAAGCTTTCTTT
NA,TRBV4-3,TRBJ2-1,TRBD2,CASSRSRGGIYNEQFF,TGCGCCAGCAGTCGAAGTCGGGGGGGAATCTACAATGAGCAGTTCTTC
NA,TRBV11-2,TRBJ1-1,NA,CASSYKGGFNTEAFF,TGTGCCAGCAGCTACAAGGGGGGGTTTAACACTGAAGCTTTCTTT
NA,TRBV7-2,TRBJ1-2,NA,CASSLGGFGQNYGYTF,TGTGCCAGCAGCTTAGGGGGCTTCGGACAGAACTATGGCTACACCTTC
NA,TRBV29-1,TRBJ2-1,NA,CSVEVVYNEQFF,TGCAGCGTTGAAGTCGTCTACAATGAGCAGTTCTTC
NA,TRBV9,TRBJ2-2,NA,CASKSTGTNTGELFF,TGTGCCAGCAAAAGTACAGGGACGAACACCGGGGAGCTGTTTTTT
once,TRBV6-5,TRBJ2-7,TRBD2,CASSYSAGRAYEQYF,TGTGCCAGCAGTTACTCGGCCGGGAGGGCCTACGAGCAGTACTTC
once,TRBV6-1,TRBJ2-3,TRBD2,CASSEYRSRLAIADTQYF,TGTGCCAGCAGTGAATATAGGTCGAGACTAGCGATCGCAGATACGCAGTATTTT
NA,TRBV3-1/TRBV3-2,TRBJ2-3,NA,CASSRRIGLYTDTQYF,TGTGCCAGCAGCCGGAGAATCGGACTTTACACAGATACGCAGTATTTT
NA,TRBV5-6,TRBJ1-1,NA,CASSLLDLRTTEAFF,TGTGCCAGCAGCTTGCTTGATCTTAGAACCACTGAAGCTTTCTTT
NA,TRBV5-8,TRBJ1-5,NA,CASRQGNQPQHF,TGTGCCAGCAGACAGGGCAATCAGCCCCAGCATTTT
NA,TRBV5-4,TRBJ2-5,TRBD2,CASSFRLAGQETQYF,TGTGCCAGCAGCTTCCGACTAGCGGGACAAGAGACCCAGTACTTC
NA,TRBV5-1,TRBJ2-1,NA,CASSLEGGPNEQFF,TGCGCCAGCAGCTTGGAGGGGGGGCCCAATGAGCAGTTCTTC
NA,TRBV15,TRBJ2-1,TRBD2,CATSVELGLAFNEQFF,TGTGCCACCAGCGTCGAGTTGGGACTAGCATTCAATGAGCAGTTCTTC
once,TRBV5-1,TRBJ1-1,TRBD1,CASSLMGTENTEAFF,TGCGCCAGCAGCTTGATGGGGACAGAGAACACTGAAGCTTTCTTT
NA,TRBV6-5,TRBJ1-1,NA,CASIQPSGWTEAFF,TGTGCCAGCATTCAACCCTCAGGGTGGACTGAAGCTTTCTTT
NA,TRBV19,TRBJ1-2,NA,CASTMPPQNYGYTF,TGTGCCAGTACAATGCCTCCACAGAACTATGGCTACACCTTC
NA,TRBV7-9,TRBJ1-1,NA,CASSRDSTNTEAFF,TGTGCCAGCAGCCGGGACTCTACTAACACTGAAGCTTTCTTT
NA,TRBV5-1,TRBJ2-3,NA,CASSLEGLDSLGPSTDTQYF,TGCGCCAGCAGCTTGGAGGGCCTGGATTCTTTGGGGCCTAGCACAGATACGCAGTATTTT
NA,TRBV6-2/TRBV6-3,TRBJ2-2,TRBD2,CASSPYSRLAGDANTGELFF,TGTGCCAGCAGTCCCTACTCTAGACTAGCGGGGGACGCGAACACCGGGGAGCTGTTTTTT
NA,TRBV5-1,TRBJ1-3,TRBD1,CASSPGTGRSGNTIYF,TGCGCCAGCAGTCCCGGGACAGGCCGCTCTGGAAACACCATATATTTT
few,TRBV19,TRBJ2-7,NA,CARATGEPSSYEQYF,TGTGCCAGGGCGACAGGCGAACCGAGCTCCTACGAGCAGTACTTC
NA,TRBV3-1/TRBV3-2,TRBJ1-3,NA,CASSQGAGHRGNTIYF,TGTGCCAGCAGCCAAGGGGCGGGGCACCGCGGAAACACCATATATTTT
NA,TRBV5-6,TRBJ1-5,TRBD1,CASSQKRTGSGQPQHF,TGTGCCAGCAGCCAGAAGCGGACAGGGTCGGGTCAGCCCCAGCATTTT
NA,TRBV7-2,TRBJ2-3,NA,CASSPLRDTQYF,TGTGCCAGCAGCCCCCTTCGAGATACGCAGTATTTT
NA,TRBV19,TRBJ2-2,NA,CASSYRRAASTGELFF,TGTGCCAGTAGTTATCGCAGGGCCGCGAGCACCGGGGAGCTGTTTTTT
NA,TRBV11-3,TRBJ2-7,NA,CASSFDIAGEQYF,TGTGCCAGCAGCTTCGACATCGCAGGCGAGCAGTACTTC
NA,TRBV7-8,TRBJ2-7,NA,CASSLVAGPQDEQYF,TGTGCCAGCAGCTTAGTAGCAGGGCCCCAGGACGAGCAGTACTTC
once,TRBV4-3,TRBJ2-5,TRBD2,CASSQVSSGKGGTQYF,TGCGCCAGCAGCCAAGTTTCTAGCGGGAAGGGGGGGACCCAGTACTTC
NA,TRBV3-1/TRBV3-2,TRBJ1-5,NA,CASSPTQTYTTYQPQHF,TGTGCCAGCAGCCCCACCCAGACATATACCACTTATCAGCCCCAGCATTTT
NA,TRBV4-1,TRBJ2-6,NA,CASSPRGRTGEGANVLTF,TGCGCCAGCAGCCCCAGGGGTCGAACAGGTGAAGGGGCCAACGTCCTGACTTTC
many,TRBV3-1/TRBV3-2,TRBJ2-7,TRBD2,CASSQGTISSEQYF,TGTGCCAGCAGCCAGGGGACTATTTCCTCCGAGCAGTACTTC
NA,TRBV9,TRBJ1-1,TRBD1,CASRQGLGDTEAFF,TGTGCCAGCCGACAGGGGTTGGGCGACACTGAAGCTTTCTTT
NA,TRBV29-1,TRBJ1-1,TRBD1,CSVQGQGATTEAFF,TGCAGCGTTCAAGGACAGGGGGCGACCACTGAAGCTTTCTTT
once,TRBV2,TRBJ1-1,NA,CASSTGNTEAFF,TGTGCCAGCAGTACGGGGAACACTGAAGCTTTCTTT
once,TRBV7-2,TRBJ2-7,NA,CASRGLLYEQYF,TGTGCCAGCCGTGGGCTGCTCTACGAGCAGTACTTC
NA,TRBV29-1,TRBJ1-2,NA,CSSPTEFDGYTF,TGCAGCTCGCCCACAGAATTCGATGGCTACACCTTC
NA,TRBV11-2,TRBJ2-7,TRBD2,CASSLAAGYEQYF,TGTGCCAGCAGCCTAGCGGCGGGCTACGAGCAGTACTTC
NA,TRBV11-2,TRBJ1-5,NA,CASSLGQGLNQPQHF,TGTGCCAGCAGCTTAGGCCAGGGCCTCAATCAGCCCCAGCATTTT
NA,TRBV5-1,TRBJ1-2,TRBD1,CASTEGDRTFNYGYTF,TGCGCCAGCACTGAAGGGGACAGGACTTTCAACTATGGCTACACCTTC
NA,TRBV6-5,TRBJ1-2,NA,CASTDRDQGYGYTF,TGTGCCAGCACCGACAGAGATCAGGGGTATGGCTACACCTTC
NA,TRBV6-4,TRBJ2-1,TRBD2,CASSVTALFSGSYNEQFF,TGTGCCAGCAGCGTGACGGCGTTATTTAGCGGGTCCTACAATGAGCAGTTCTTC
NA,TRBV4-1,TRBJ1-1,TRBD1,CASRVVLGQAGTEAFF,TGCGCCAGCAGAGTCGTTTTGGGACAGGCGGGGACTGAAGCTTTCTTT
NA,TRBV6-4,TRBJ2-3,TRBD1,CASSSGQTSTDTQYF,TGTGCCAGCAGTTCGGGACAGACTAGCACAGATACGCAGTATTTT
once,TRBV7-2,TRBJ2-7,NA,CASSPRSRSGEQYF,TGTGCCAGCAGCCCCCGATCGCGGAGCGGCGAGCAGTACTTC
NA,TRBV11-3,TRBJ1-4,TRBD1,CASSQTGGEEKLFF,TGTGCCAGCAGCCAAACAGGGGGCGAGGAAAAACTGTTTTTT
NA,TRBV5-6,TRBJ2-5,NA,CASSLRQGRETQYF,TGTGCCAGCAGCTTGAGGCAGGGGCGAGAGACCCAGTACTTC
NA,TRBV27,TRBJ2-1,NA,CAILDSYNEQFF,TGTGCCATACTAGACTCCTACAATGAGCAGTTCTTC
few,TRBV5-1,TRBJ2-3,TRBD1,CASSPGRDRGLADTQYF,TGCGCCAGCAGCCCGGGGCGGGACAGGGGTTTAGCAGATACGCAGTATTTT
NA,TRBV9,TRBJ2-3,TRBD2,CASSRGGTSGVGTQYF,TGTGCCAGCAGCCGAGGGGGTACTAGCGGGGTAGGTACGCAGTATTTT
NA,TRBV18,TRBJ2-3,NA,CASSPGRTDSTDTQYF,TGTGCCAGCTCACCAGGTCGGACAGACAGCACAGATACGCAGTATTTT
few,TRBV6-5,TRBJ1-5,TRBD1,CASSSGQTNQPQHF,TGTGCCAGCAGTTCGGGACAGACCAATCAGCCCCAGCATTTT
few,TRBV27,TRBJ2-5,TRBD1,CASSSRQGFEGTQYF,TGTGCCAGCAGTTCGAGACAGGGGTTTGAAGGGACCCAGTACTTC
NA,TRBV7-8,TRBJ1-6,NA,CASSFGSRSDDSPLHF,TGTGCCAGCAGCTTCGGGTCCAGATCCGATGATTCACCCCTCCACTTT
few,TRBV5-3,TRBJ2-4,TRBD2,CARSLGTSDPKNIQYF,TGTGCCAGAAGCTTGGGGACTAGCGATCCCAAAAACATTCAGTACTTC
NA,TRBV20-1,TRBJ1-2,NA,CSASQSNYGYTF,TGCAGTGCTAGTCAGTCGAACTATGGCTACACCTTC